This T cell receptor beta chain was identified in a study of technical replicates of blood from several donors. Only in-frame clones appear in the TCRdb table, and some are missing; sequencing was by immunoSEQ multiplex PCR. The sample holds roughly 72,000 clones; approximately 94% are singletons and the top ten take about 0.4%. V trimming: 3 bases; J trimming: 8 bases; junction bases outside the gene matches: 6. This CDR3 has 13 residues. The germline V gene encodes CDR1 GTSNPN and CDR2 SVGIG (reference sequence). Sample: T cells isolated from PBMCs. The chain couples TRBV30 to TRBJ1-2, with 10 bases aligning to TRBD1. The sequence came from a human donor in good health. CDR3 nucleotides: TGTGCCTGGAGCGGGGGGACAGGGGACGGCTACACCTTC. Its protein is CAWSGGTGDGYTF.